This TCR beta chain derives from a study of control samples from healthy donors and cancer patients. Profiling relied on immunoSEQ multiplex PCR, and the TCRdb table lists in-frame clones only, not all of them. Here the sample spans 150,000 to 180,000 clones, around 95% being singletons. The clonotype comes from a man aged 35-49 years in good health. What was sequenced was blood.

CDR3 nucleotides: TGTGCCAGCAGCTTTGAAGCCGTGGATGAAGCTTTCTTT. It encodes CASSFEAVDEAFF. This chain uses TRBV5-4 with TRBJ1-1; D remains unclear. The germline V gene has CDR1 SGHNT and CDR2 YYREEE (reference sequence). The V end lost 2 bases, the J end lost 7 bases, and 12 bases lay between the germline ends. CDR3 length: 13 amino acids.